This note documents a single TCR beta chain sequence. Sequenced by immunoSEQ multiplex PCR; TCRdb stores in-frame clones only, minus some. The table shows 35,000 to 50,000 clones, with more than 75% occurring only once. CDR1 and CDR2 from the germline V gene are SQVTM and ANQGSEA. This CDR3 comprises 13 residues. V gave up 4 bases and J gave up 6 bases; unmatched junction bases: 5. These data are taken from a study of PD-L1 blockade in urothelial cancer. Time point: pretreatment peripheral blood. The specimen comprised PBMCs, sampled around atezolizumab (anti-PD-L1) treatment. This sequence originates from a man between 60 and 70 years old with urothelial cancer. The chain carries TRBV29-1 and TRBJ1-2, with 10 bases matching TRBD1. CDR3 nucleotide sequence: TGCAGCGTTGGGGGACAGGGGCGGGATGGCTACACCTTC. Protein sequence: CSVGGQGRDGYTF. Using reference TRBV29-1 and TRBJ1-2 for the parts outside the CDR3, the full variable domain is SAVISQKPSRDICQRGTSLTIQCQVDSQVTMMFWYRQQPGQSLTLIATANQGSEATYESGFVIDKFPISRPNLTFSTLTVSNMSPEDSSIYLCSVGGQGRDGYTFGSGTRLTVV.